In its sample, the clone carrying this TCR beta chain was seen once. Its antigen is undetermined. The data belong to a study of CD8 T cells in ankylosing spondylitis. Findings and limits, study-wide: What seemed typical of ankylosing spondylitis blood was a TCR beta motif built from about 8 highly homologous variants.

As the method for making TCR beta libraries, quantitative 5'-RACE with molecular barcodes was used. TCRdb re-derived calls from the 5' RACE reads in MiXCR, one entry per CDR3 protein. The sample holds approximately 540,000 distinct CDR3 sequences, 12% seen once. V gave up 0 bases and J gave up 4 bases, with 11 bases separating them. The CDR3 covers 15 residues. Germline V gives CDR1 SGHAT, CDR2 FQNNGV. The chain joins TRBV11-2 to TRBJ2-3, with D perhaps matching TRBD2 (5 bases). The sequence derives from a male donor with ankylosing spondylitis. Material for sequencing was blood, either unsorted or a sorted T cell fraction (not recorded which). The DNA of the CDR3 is TGTGCCAGCAGCTTAGATAGGTTAGCGTCAGATACGCAGTATTTT. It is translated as CASSLDRLASDTQYF.